Sequencing of this T cell receptor (beta chain) was carried out in a study of blood T cell repertoires in COVID-19. In the study overall: Italy, Spain and the United States were the sources of the convalescent and acute COVID-19 samples.

Assay: immunoSEQ multiplex PCR; the TCRdb copy retains only in-frame clones and omits some. The table lists about 30,000 clones, over 85% of them singletons, with more than 7% in the top ten. V dropped 3 bases and J dropped 4; count of bases not matched to a gene: 3. Germline values: CDR1 SGHTA, CDR2 FQGNSA. This CDR3 has 15 amino acids. Material for sequencing was peripheral blood. V usage is TRBV7-2 and J usage is TRBJ1-2; 12 nucleotides match TRBD1. The TCR comes from a man in his 70s with active or convalescent COVID-19. For the CDR3, the DNA is TGTGCCAGCAGCTTGGGGACAGGGGGCCTCTATGGCTACACCTTC. Protein product: CASSLGTGGLYGYTF.